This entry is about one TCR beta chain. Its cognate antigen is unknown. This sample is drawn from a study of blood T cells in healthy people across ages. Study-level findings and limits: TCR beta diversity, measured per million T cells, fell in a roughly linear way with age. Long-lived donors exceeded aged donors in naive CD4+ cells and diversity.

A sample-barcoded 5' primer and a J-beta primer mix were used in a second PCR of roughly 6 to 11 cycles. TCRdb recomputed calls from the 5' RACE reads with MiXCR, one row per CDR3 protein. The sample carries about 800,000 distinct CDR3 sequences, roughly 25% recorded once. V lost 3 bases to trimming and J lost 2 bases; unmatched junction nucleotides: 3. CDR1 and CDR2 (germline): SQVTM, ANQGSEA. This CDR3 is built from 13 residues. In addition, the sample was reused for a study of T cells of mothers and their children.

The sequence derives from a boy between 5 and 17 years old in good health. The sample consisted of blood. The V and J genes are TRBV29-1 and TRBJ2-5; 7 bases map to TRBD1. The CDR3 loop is CSVDRQGQETQYF. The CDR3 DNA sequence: TGCAGCGTTGACCGACAGGGACAAGAGACCCAGTACTTC. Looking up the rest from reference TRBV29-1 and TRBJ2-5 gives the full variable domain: SAVISQKPSRDICQRGTSLTIQCQVDSQVTMMFWYRQQPGQSLTLIATANQGSEATYESGFVIDKFPISRPNLTFSTLTVSNMSPEDSSIYLCSVDRQGQETQYFGPGTRLLVL.